The 22 T cell receptor beta chains below come from one sample, sequenced in a study of blood T cells in healthy people across ages. A second PCR of about 6 to 11 cycles used a sample-barcoded 5' primer and a J-beta primer mix. TCRdb re-analysed the 5' RACE reads in MiXCR, keeping a single row per CDR3 protein. The sample has hundreds of thousands of distinct CDR3 sequences; roughly 25% are singletons. The same data also went into a second study, on T cells of mothers and their children.

Sequenced input: blood. These receptors were collected from a boy younger than 18 in good health.

This clonotype was seen a few times. The chain uses TRBV3-1 and TRBJ2-5; 7 positions agree with TRBD2. Gene TRBJ2-7 matches the end of the DNA better, so the J call may be wrong. CDR1 is LGHDT, CDR2 YNNKEL, per germline (reference sequence). The CDR3 totals 14 residues. CDR3 in DNA: TGTGCCAGCAGCCACGGTCTAGCGGCTTACGAGCAGTACTTC. It specifies CASSHGLAAYEQYF.

The V and J genes are TRBV7-3 and TRBJ2-3; D call uncertain. Deletions cut 3 bases from V and 6 bases from J, with 10 bases between. The CDR3 consists of 13 residues. The V gene's germline CDR1 is SGHTA and CDR2 FQGTGA. The CDR3 loop is CASSLGGDDTQYF. The CDR3 DNA is TGTGCCAGCAGCTTGGGTGGGGATGATACGCAGTATTTT.

V and J are TRBV9 and TRBJ2-3; 9 positions agree with TRBD2. Trimming at V came to 1 base and at J to 6 bases, leaving 21 bases not matched to a gene. Germline loops: CDR1 SGDLS, CDR2 YYNGEE. The CDR3 has 20 amino acids. The DNA of the CDR3 is TGTGCCAGCAGCGTAAAGGGGACTGGGGCTAGCGGGACCGAGGGGGATACGCAGTATTTT. Residues: CASSVKGTGASGTEGDTQYF.

The chain recombines TRBV3-1 with TRBJ1-2; D is uncertain. The CDR3 covers 13 residues. Trimming stripped 4 bases from V and 5 bases from J, with 11 bases between. Per germline, CDR1 LGHDT and CDR2 YNNKEL (reference sequence). The CDR3: CASSPRLGYGYTF. As DNA, the CDR3 is TGTGCCAGCAGCCCCCGTTTGGGGTATGGCTACACCTTC.

The J gene is TRBJ1-6, the V gene TRBV7-8, with D perhaps matching TRBD1 (5 bases). CDR3 length: 15 residues. Germline values: CDR1 SGHVS, CDR2 FQNEAQ. Trimming shortened V by 6 bases and J by 10 bases, and 19 bases separated the two germline ends. The CDR3 coding sequence is TGTGCCAGCAGAGAGGGACTCCGCGGGGGATCACCCCTCCACTTT. Amino acids: CASREGLRGGSPLHF.

The V call is TRBV9, the J call TRBJ2-7; D may be TRBD2 (5 bases). Germline values: CDR1 SGDLS, CDR2 YYNGEE. Trimming cost V 3 bases and J 3 bases, with 10 bases left between them. This CDR3 contains 13 residues. The CDR3 nucleotides are TGTGCCAGCAGCGCAGGACTGTACTACGAGCAGTACTTC. Translated: CASSAGLYYEQYF.

This clonotype was observed a handful of times. At one boundary the junction diverges from the germline segment, which might be a read error. J is TRBJ2-1 and V is TRBV28; 11 bases are a match to TRBD1. The CDR3 contains 17 residues. The germline V gene encodes CDR1 MDHEN and CDR2 SYDVKM. CDR3 nucleotide sequence: TGTGCCAGCAGTTGGGGGACAGGGGGAACCTCCTACAACGAGCAGTTCTTC. Amino acids: CASSWGTGGTSYNEQFF. The full variable domain, completed using reference TRBV28 and TRBJ2-1, is DVKVTQSSRYLVKRTGEKVFLECVQDMDHENMFWYRQDPGLGLRLIYFSYDVKMKEKGDIPEGYSVSREKKERFSLILESASTNQTSMYLCASSWGTGGTSYNEQFFGPGTRLTVL.

In this sample, this clonotype turned up a few times. This chain links TRBV12-5 with TRBJ2-5, with TRBD2 matching over 15 bases. The CDR3 is 17 amino acids. Germline V lookup: CDR1 LGHNT, CDR2 FRNRAP. V lost 6 bases and J lost 2; bases outside the gene matches: 7. The CDR3, as DNA: TGTGCTAGTGGATCGGGACTAGCGGGGGGCTTTCAAGAGACCCAGTACTTC. Its protein product is CASGSGLAGGFQETQYF.

The rearrangement links TRBV29-1 to TRBJ1-2; D gene uncertain. In germline, CDR1 is SQVTM, CDR2 ANQGSEA. The CDR3 extends over 14 amino acids. V was pared by 6 bases and J by 3 bases, with 17 bases between. This CDR3 is CSVAPGGLDYGYTF. The CDR3 coding sequence is TGCAGCGTCGCCCCGGGAGGTTTAGACTATGGCTACACCTTC. The variable domain in full, with the rest retrieved from reference TRBV29-1 and TRBJ1-2, is SAVISQKPSRDICQRGTSLTIQCQVDSQVTMMFWYRQQPGQSLTLIATANQGSEATYESGFVIDKFPISRPNLTFSTLTVSNMSPEDSSIYLCSVAPGGLDYGYTFGSGTRLTVV.

The V and J genes are TRBV6-6 and TRBJ1-2; the D is unclear. From germline, CDR1 is MNHNY and CDR2 SVGAGI (reference sequence). The CDR3 runs to 14 residues. V was trimmed by 4 bases and J by 8 bases, leaving 17 bases between them. CDR3 sequence: CASSLGLPPSGYTF. The CDR3 DNA reads as TGTGCCAGCAGTTTAGGCCTTCCGCCTAGCGGCTACACCTTC.

Turning to this clonotype: One end of the junction is discordant with germline, which a read error may explain. V and J are TRBV6-1 and TRBJ1-2; D may be TRBD1 (6 bases). The CDR3 contains 15 residues. Germline assignment: CDR1 MNHNS and CDR2 SASEGT. The CDR3 sequence: CASSETGTPFYGYPF. CDR3 bases: TGTGCCAGCAGTGAAACCGGGACACCGTTCTATGGCTACCCCTTC.

The chain has TRBV7-2 and TRBJ2-7; D gene ambiguous. The CDR3 has 15 amino acids. Between the trimmed V and J ends, which lost 4 bases and 5 bases, there was a span of 18 bases. Germline V gene data show CDR1 as SGHTA and CDR2 as FQGNSA. This CDR3 reads CASSSLPGLGHEQYF. CDR3 sequence (DNA): TGTGCCAGCAGCTCACTACCGGGCCTGGGCCACGAGCAGTACTTC.

This chain joins TRBV12-3 or TRBV12-4 and TRBJ2-7; 7 nucleotides match TRBD1. The ends lost 6 bases at V and 2 bases at J; junction bases unmatched: 16. The CDR3 is 17 residues long. The DNA for the CDR3 is TGTGCCAGCAGCGGTCTGGGACAGTGGGGCCGTCCCTACGAGCAGTACTTC. This gives the protein CASSGLGQWGRPYEQYF.

The rearrangement uses TRBV6-1 and TRBJ2-5, with 13 bases identical to TRBD2. The DNA matches TRBJ2-1 better at its end, which makes the J call doubtful. The V gene's germline CDR1 is MNHNS and CDR2 SASEGT. The CDR3 has 15 amino acids. CDR3 sequence (DNA): TGTGCCAGCACCGGGACTAGCGGGACCTACAATGAGCAGTTCTTC. It codes for CASTGTSGTYNEQFF.

This clonotype was observed a handful of times. J is TRBJ2-5 and V is TRBV7-2; D possibly corresponds to TRBD1 (5 bases). TRBJ2-1 explains the end of the DNA better; the J call may be wrong. This CDR3 has 17 residues. CDR1 SGHTA and CDR2 FQGNSA come from the germline V gene. CDR3 sequence reads: CASSAEVGAGTYNEQFF. CDR3 in DNA: TGTGCCAGCAGCGCCGAGGTTGGGGCTGGGACCTACAATGAGCAGTTCTTC.

A note on this clonotype: As the CDR3 is not closed by the conserved phenylalanine or tryptophan, this likely results from a read error. This chain joins TRBV4-1 and TRBJ1-4; the D is unclear. Germline values: CDR1 MGHRA, CDR2 YSYEKL. This CDR3 has 16 amino acids. Trimming took off 1 base at V and 6 bases at J, with 15 bases between the two ends. The CDR3 DNA reads TGCGCCAGCAGCCAAGTCCCGGGAGCTCAGGATGAAAAACTGTTTTCT. It specifies CASSQVPGAQDEKLFS.

The chain joins TRBV20-1 to TRBJ2-5, with D perhaps given as TRBD1 or TRBD2 (5 bases each). This CDR3 has 12 amino acids. Trimming removed 6 bases at V and 3 bases at J, with 11 bases between. CDR1 is DFQATT and CDR2 is SNEGSKA in the germline V gene (reference sequence). CDR3 coding DNA: TGCAGTGCGCTCCAGGGAGAAGAGACCCAGTACTTC. It specifies CSALQGEETQYF.

This clonotype was seen a few times. CDR3 sequence: CASSRSVEQYF. CDR3 in DNA: TGTGCCAGCAGCCGGTCGGTAGAGCAGTACTTC. V is TRBV7-9 and J is TRBJ2-7, with unresolved D. The germline gives CDR1 SEHNR, CDR2 FQNEAQ (reference sequence). Trimming removed 5 bases from V and 7 bases from J, with 9 bases in between. CDR3 size: 11 residues.

This chain connects TRBV29-1 to TRBJ2-1, with TRBD2 matching 7 bases. After removal of 6 bases from V and 4 bases from J, the junction contained 15 bases not matched to a gene. Germline values: CDR1 SQVTM, CDR2 ANQGSEA. The CDR3 is 16 amino acids. CDR3 sequence: CSVDGEGGPGYNEQFF. The DNA for the CDR3 is TGCAGCGTGGACGGGGAGGGTGGACCGGGGTACAATGAGCAGTTCTTC.

A few counts support this clonotype. J is TRBJ2-7 and V is TRBV14, with D uncertain. V was shortened by 2 bases and J by 3 bases, with 5 bases between the two germline ends. CDR1 and CDR2 (germline): SGHDN, FVKESK. The CDR3 is made up of 12 amino acids. CDR3 region: CASSQIDYEQYF. The CDR3 nucleotides are TGTGCCAGCAGCCAAATTGACTACGAGCAGTACTTC.

This chain uses TRBV18 with TRBJ2-1, with a possible D match to TRBD2 (6 bases). This CDR3 spans 14 amino acids. Per the germline V gene, CDR1 is KGHSH and CDR2 is LQKENI. The V gene lost 3 bases and the J gene lost 3 bases, with 9 bases spanning the gap. CDR3 bases: TGTGCCAGCTCACCGGAGGGGTTCTACAATGAGCAGTTCTTC. This encodes CASSPEGFYNEQFF. The full variable domain, in which reference TRBV18 and TRBJ2-1 provide the parts outside the CDR3, is NAGVMQNPRHLVRRRGQEARLRCSPMKGHSHVYWYRQLPEEGLKFMVYLQKENIIDESGMPKERFSAEFPKEGPSILRIQQVVRGDSAAYFCASSPEGFYNEQFFGPGTRLTVL.

The chain joins TRBV20-1 to TRBJ2-5; D assignment may be TRBD1 or TRBD2 (5 bases each). The DNA end is more similar to TRBJ2-1, so the J call may be wrong. The CDR3 contains 17 residues. CDR1 is DFQATT, CDR2 SNEGSKA, per germline (reference sequence). Here the CDR3 reads CSARDKLRDGPLNEQFF. The DNA for the CDR3 is TGCAGTGCTAGAGACAAACTCCGGGACGGACCATTGAATGAGCAGTTCTTC.